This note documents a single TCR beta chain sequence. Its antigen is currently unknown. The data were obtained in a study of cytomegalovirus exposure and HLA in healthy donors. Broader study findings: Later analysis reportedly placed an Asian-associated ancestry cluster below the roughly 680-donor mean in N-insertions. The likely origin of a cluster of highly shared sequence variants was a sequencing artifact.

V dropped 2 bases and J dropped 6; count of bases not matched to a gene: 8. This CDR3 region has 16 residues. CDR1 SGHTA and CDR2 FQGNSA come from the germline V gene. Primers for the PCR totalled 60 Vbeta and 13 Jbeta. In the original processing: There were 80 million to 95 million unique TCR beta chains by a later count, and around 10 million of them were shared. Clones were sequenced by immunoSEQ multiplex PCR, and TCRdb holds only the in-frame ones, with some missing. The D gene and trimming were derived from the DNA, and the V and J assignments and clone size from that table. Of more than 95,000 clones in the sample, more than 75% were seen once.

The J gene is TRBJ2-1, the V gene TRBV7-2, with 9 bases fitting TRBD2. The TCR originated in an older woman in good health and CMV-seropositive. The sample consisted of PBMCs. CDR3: CASSLYGSGSFNEQFF. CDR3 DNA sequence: TGTGCCAGCAGCTTATATGGTAGCGGGAGTTTCAATGAGCAGTTCTTC. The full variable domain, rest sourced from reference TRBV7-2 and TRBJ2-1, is GAGVSQSPSNKVTEKGKDVELRCDPISGHTALYWYRQSLGQGLEFLIYFQGNSAPDKSGLPSDRFSAERTGGSVSTLTIQRTQQEDSAVYLCASSLYGSGSFNEQFFGPGTRLTVL.